Each of the 13 T cell receptor beta chains below was sequenced from the same sample in a study of regulatory T cells in long-lasting Graves disease. Time point of the sample: newly diagnosed GD, antithyroid drugs for less than 3 months. Scientists built the TCR library using RNA that was extracted from PBMCs. Arm-PCR of CDR3 regions and iRepertoire HTBI primers were the basis on which TCR beta libraries were built. TCRdb analysed the multiplex PCR reads with MiXCR anew, one entry per CDR3 protein. The sample holds a few hundred thousand distinct CDR3 sequences, around 20% seen once. This material consisted of peripheral blood mononuclear cells (PBMCs), taken at new diagnosis, from a patient treated with antithyroid drugs. The receptors were sampled from a female donor with Graves disease.

This clonotype appeared many times. V is TRBV27 and J is TRBJ2-7; 10 nucleotides agree with TRBD1. Germline CDR1 is MNHEY and CDR2 is SMNVEV (reference sequence). This CDR3 contains 19 residues. J was trimmed by 1 base and V by 8 bases; bases with no gene match: 20. The CDR3 DNA sequence: TGTGCCAGCCTAACGCTCCGGGACAGGGGTAGGACTAGTTCCTACGAGCAGTACTTC. Its protein product is CASLTLRDRGRTSSYEQYF.

This clonotype was seen many times. The gene calls are TRBV7-9 and TRBJ2-7, with TRBD1 matching over 7 bases. CDR3 size: 14 residues. CDR1 and CDR2 from the germline V gene are SEHNR and FQNEAQ (reference sequence). Trimming at V came to 5 bases and at J to 3 bases, leaving 7 bases not matched to a gene. The CDR3 is CASSTFAGGYEQYF. The CDR3 nucleotides are TGTGCCAGCAGCACCTTTGCAGGGGGCTACGAGCAGTACTTC.

This clonotype was observed at least ten times. The rearrangement uses TRBV5-1 and TRBJ2-2; no firm D call. The CDR3 has 14 amino acids. V was trimmed by 4 bases and J by 6 bases, leaving 13 bases between them. Germline loops: CDR1 SGHRS, CDR2 YFSETQ. The CDR3 sequence is CASSHREAAGELFF. Here the CDR3 DNA reads TGCGCCAGCAGCCACAGAGAGGCGGCCGGGGAGCTGTTTTTT.

This clonotype occurred many times. Written as DNA, the CDR3 is TGCGCCAGCAGTGACCTCAGCACAGATACGCAGTATTTT. Encoded protein: CASSDLSTDTQYF. The chain has TRBV10-2 and TRBJ2-3; no clear D gene. Germline lookup yields CDR1 WSHSY and CDR2 SAAADI. This CDR3 is 13 amino acids long. The V end lost 3 bases, the J end lost 0 bases, and 4 bases lay between the germline ends.

This clonotype came up many times. The chain is built from TRBV7-2 and TRBJ1-1; 9 bases map to TRBD1. CDR1 and CDR2 from the germline V gene are SGHTA and FQGNSA. Trimming removed 6 bases from V and 2 bases from J; junction bases left unmatched: 4. The CDR3 consists of 14 residues. DNA for the CDR3: TGTGCCAGCAGGTCGACAGGGGGAAACACTGAAGCTTTCTTT. Protein product: CASRSTGGNTEAFF. Full variable domain (missing parts from reference TRBV7-2 and TRBJ1-1): GAGVSQSPSNKVTEKGKDVELRCDPISGHTALYWYRQSLGQGLEFLIYFQGNSAPDKSGLPSDRFSAERTGGSVSTLTIQRTQQEDSAVYLCASRSTGGNTEAFFGQGTRLTVV.

This clonotype showed up many times. The chain has TRBV20-1 and TRBJ2-3, with 11 bases lining up with TRBD2. In germline, CDR1 is DFQATT, CDR2 SNEGSKA (reference sequence). The CDR3 is made up of 15 amino acids. V was pared by 2 bases and J by 4 bases, with 5 bases of the junction left unmatched. As DNA, the CDR3 is TGCAGTGCTAGACATAGCGGGGGGGCGGCAGATACGCAGTATTTT. It is translated as CSARHSGGAADTQYF.

This clonotype was counted many times. The chain carries TRBV7-8 and TRBJ2-7; D remains unclear. Looked up from germline, CDR1 is SGHVS and CDR2 is FQNEAQ. The germline V and J ends were trimmed by 0 bases and 0 bases, with 12 bases remaining between them. The CDR3 is 16 residues long. This CDR3 is CASSLARIFSSYEQYF. The CDR3 DNA follows: TGTGCCAGCAGCTTAGCGAGAATCTTCTCCTCCTACGAGCAGTACTTC.

This clonotype was seen repeatedly, ten times or more. Germline and junction disagree at one end, which may indicate a read error. The rearrangement links TRBV6-1 to TRBJ2-7; tentative D call: TRBD1 (6 bases). CDR1 is MNHNS, CDR2 SASEGT, per germline. The CDR3 covers 15 residues. The CDR3 coding sequence is TGCGCCAGCAGTGAGTCCGGCGACAGGACCTACGAGCAGTACTTC. This codes for CASSESGDRTYEQYF.

The table lists this clonotype with many counts. The gene calls are TRBV2 and TRBJ2-2; D gene uncertain. The germline V and J ends were trimmed by 2 bases and 8 bases, with 9 bases remaining between them. This CDR3 contains 13 residues. Per germline, CDR1 SNHLY and CDR2 FYNNEI. Written as DNA, the CDR3 is TGTGCCAGCAGTGAACAGGCCCCGGGGGAGCTGTTTTTT. This translates into CASSEQAPGELFF. The full variable domain, in which reference TRBV2 and TRBJ2-2 provide the parts outside the CDR3, is EPEVTQTPSHQVTQMGQEVILRCVPISNHLYFYWYRQILGQKVEFLVSFYNNEISEKSEIFDDQFSVERPDGSNFTLKIRSTKLEDSAMYFCASSEQAPGELFFGEGSRLTVL.

This clonotype was detected many times. The V call is TRBV12-3 or TRBV12-4, the J call TRBJ1-1; possible D gene TRBD1, 6 bases. The CDR3 extends over 14 amino acids. V lost 1 base to trimming and J lost 9 bases, with 15 bases between them. The CDR3 nucleotides are TGTGCCAGCAGTTTAGTCCAGGGCGGGGGCCAAGCTTTCTTT. It yields the protein CASSLVQGGGQAFF.

This clonotype was seen at least ten times. The rearrangement links TRBV2 to TRBJ1-5; TRBD1 might be the D (6 bases). The CDR3 is 13 residues long. V lost 6 bases to trimming and J lost 4 bases, with 10 bases between them. Germline V gene sequence: CDR1 SNHLY, CDR2 FYNNEI. CDR3 sequence reads: CASRSGVNQPQHF. Written as DNA, the CDR3 is TGTGCCAGCAGATCAGGGGTTAATCAGCCCCAGCATTTT.

Many counts were recorded for this clonotype. The gene calls are TRBV7-2 and TRBJ2-5; TRBD2 matches 12 bases. Germline values: CDR1 SGHTA, CDR2 FQGNSA. This CDR3 region has 19 residues. V was clipped by 5 bases and J by 5 bases; unmatched bases: 18. CDR3 DNA sequence: TGTGCCAGCAGCCCAATATGGGGGACTAGCGGGCACGGGTTGGAGACCCAGTACTTC. The encoded protein is CASSPIWGTSGHGLETQYF.

This clonotype was seen at least ten times. The rearrangement uses TRBV27 and TRBJ2-1; TRBD2 is a possible D gene (5 bases). Trimming shortened V by 3 bases and J by 9 bases, and 18 bases separated the two germline ends. The CDR3 loop spans 15 amino acids. CDR1 and CDR2 (germline): MNHEY, SMNVEV (reference sequence). The DNA of the CDR3 is TGTGCCAGCAGTTTCCCGGGGATCCCCCTGCGTGAGCAGTTCTTC. It is translated as CASSFPGIPLREQFF.